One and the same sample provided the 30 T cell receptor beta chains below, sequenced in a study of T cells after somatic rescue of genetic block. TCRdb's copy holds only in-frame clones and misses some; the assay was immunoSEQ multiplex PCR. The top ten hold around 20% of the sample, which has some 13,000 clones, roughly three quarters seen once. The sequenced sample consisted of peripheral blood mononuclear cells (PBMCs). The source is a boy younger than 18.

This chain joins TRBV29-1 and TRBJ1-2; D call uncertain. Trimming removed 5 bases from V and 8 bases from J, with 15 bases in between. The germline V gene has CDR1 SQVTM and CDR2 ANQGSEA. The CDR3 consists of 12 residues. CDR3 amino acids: CSVYGRGGGYTF. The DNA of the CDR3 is TGCAGCGTTTACGGACGGGGAGGGGGCTACACCTTC.

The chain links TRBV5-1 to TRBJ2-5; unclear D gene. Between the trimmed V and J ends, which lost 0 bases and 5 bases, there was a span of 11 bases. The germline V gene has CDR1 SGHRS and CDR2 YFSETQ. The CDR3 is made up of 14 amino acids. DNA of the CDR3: TGCGCCAGCAGCTTGGGCGGCATTCGGGAGACCCAGTACTTC. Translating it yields CASSLGGIRETQYF.

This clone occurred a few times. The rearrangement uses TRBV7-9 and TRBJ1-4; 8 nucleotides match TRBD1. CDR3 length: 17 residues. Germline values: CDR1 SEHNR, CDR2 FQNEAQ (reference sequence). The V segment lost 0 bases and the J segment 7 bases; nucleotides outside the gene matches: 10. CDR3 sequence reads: CASSLASYRGRGEKLFF. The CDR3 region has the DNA TGTGCCAGCAGCTTAGCTTCCTACAGGGGGAGAGGTGAAAAACTGTTTTTT.

The CDR3 reads CASSYRDSQETQYF. CDR3 coding DNA: TGTGCCAGCAGTTACCGGGACAGCCAAGAGACCCAGTACTTC. This sequence joins TRBV6-6 and TRBJ2-5; 7 nucleotides agree with TRBD1. The CDR3 is made up of 14 amino acids. V gave up 2 bases and J gave up 1 base; unmatched junction bases: 1. In germline, CDR1 is MNHNY, CDR2 SVGAGI (reference sequence).

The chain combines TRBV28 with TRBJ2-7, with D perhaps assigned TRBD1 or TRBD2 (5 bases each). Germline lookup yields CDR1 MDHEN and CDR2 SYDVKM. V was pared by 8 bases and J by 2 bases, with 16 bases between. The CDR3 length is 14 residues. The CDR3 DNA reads TGTGCCAGCGGGCACGGGACCCAGACCTACGAGCAGTACTTC. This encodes CASGHGTQTYEQYF.

The CDR3 region has the DNA TGTGCCAGCGCCCGGGACCGCACCGGGGAGCTGTTTTTT. Its protein product is CASARDRTGELFF. This rearrangement joins TRBV2 to TRBJ2-2, with D perhaps being TRBD1 or TRBD2 (5 bases each). CDR1 and CDR2 from the germline V gene are SNHLY and FYNNEI. The CDR3 is 13 residues long. Trimming took off 8 bases at V and 4 bases at J, with 11 bases between the two ends.

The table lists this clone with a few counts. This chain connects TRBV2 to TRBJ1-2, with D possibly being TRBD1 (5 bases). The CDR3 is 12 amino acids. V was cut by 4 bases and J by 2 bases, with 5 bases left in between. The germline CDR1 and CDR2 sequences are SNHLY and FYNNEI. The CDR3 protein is CASSAGNYGYTF. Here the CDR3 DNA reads TGTGCCAGCAGTGCAGGGAACTATGGCTACACCTTC.

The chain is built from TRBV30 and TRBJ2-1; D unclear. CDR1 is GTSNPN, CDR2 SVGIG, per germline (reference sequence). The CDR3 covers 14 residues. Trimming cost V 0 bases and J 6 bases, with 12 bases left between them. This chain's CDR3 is CAWSVSPELNEQFF. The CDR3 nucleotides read TGTGCCTGGAGTGTCTCCCCGGAACTCAATGAGCAGTTCTTC.

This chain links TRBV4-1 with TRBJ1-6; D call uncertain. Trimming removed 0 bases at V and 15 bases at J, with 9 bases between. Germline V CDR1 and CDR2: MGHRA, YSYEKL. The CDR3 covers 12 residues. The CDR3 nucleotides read TGCGCCAGCAGCCAAGACGCTTTGGGCCTCCACTTT. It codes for CASSQDALGLHF.

The CDR3 is CASSQGGQITDTQYF. CDR3 coding DNA: TGTGCCAGCAGCCAAGGGGGACAGATCACAGATACGCAGTATTTT. This rearrangement joins TRBV14 to TRBJ2-3; the match to TRBD1 covers 7 bases. V lost 1 base, J lost 2 bases, and 3 bases stayed unmatched. Germline assignment: CDR1 SGHDN and CDR2 FVKESK. This CDR3 is built from 15 residues.

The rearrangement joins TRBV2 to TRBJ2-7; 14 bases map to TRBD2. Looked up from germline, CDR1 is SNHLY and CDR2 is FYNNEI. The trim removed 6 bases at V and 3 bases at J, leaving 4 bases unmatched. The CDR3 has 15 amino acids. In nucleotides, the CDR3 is TGTGCCAGCAGCCCCGGACTAGCGGGAGGCTACGAGCAGTACTTC. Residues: CASSPGLAGGYEQYF.

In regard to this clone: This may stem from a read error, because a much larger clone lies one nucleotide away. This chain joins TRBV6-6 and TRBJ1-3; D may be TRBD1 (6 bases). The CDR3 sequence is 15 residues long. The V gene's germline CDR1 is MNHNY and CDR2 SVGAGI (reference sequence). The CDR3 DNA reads TGTGCCAGCAGATTAGACAGGCACTCTGGAAGCACCATATATTTT. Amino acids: CASRLDRHSGSTIYF.

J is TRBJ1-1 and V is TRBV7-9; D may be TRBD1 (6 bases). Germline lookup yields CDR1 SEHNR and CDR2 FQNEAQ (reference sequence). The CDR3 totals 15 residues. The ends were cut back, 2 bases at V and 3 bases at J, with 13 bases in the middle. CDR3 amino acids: CASSLFGGADTEAFF. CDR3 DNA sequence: TGTGCCAGCAGCTTATTTGGGGGCGCGGACACTGAAGCTTTCTTT.

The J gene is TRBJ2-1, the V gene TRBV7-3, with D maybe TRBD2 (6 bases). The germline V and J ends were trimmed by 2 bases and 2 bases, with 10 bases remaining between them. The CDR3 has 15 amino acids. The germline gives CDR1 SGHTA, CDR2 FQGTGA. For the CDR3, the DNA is TGTGCCAGCAGCTTAGAGGGACTTACCTACAATGAGCAGTTCTTC. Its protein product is CASSLEGLTYNEQFF.

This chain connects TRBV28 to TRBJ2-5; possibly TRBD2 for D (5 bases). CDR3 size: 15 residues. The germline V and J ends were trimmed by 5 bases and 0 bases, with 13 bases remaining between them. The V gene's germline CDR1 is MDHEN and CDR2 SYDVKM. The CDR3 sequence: CASSPIAPYQETQYF. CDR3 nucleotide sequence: TGTGCCAGCAGTCCAATAGCGCCCTACCAAGAGACCCAGTACTTC. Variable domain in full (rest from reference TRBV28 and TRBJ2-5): DVKVTQSSRYLVKRTGEKVFLECVQDMDHENMFWYRQDPGLGLRLIYFSYDVKMKEKGDIPEGYSVSREKKERFSLILESASTNQTSMYLCASSPIAPYQETQYFGPGTRLLVL.

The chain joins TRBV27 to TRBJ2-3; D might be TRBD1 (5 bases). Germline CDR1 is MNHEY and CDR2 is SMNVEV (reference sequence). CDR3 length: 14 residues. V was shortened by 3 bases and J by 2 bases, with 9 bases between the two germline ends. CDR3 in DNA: TGTGCCAGCAGTTTTTCAGGGTTCACAGATACGCAGTATTTT. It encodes CASSFSGFTDTQYF.

The CDR3 DNA reads TGTGCCAGCAGCCCTTACGCAAACTATGGCTACACCTTC. Its translation is CASSPYANYGYTF. The V and J genes are TRBV7-3 and TRBJ1-2; D not resolved. The CDR3 totals 13 residues. Per the germline V gene, CDR1 is SGHTA and CDR2 is FQGTGA. V was cut by 5 bases and J by 2 bases, with 9 bases left in between.

The CDR3 sequence: CASSMRGTSTDTQYF. The CDR3 coding sequence is TGTGCCAGTAGTATGAGGGGAACTAGCACAGATACGCAGTATTTT. The chain combines TRBV19 with TRBJ2-3; D may match TRBD1 or TRBD2 (5 bases each). Germline CDR1 LNHDA, CDR2 SQIVND (reference sequence). The CDR3 length is 15 residues. The V end lost 3 bases, the J end lost 0 bases, and 10 bases lay between the germline ends.

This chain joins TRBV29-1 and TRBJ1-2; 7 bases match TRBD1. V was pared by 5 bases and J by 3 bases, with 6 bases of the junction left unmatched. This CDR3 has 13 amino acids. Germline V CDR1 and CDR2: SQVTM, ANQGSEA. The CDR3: CSVSRQGDYGYTF. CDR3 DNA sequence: TGCAGCGTTAGCAGACAGGGCGACTATGGCTACACCTTC.

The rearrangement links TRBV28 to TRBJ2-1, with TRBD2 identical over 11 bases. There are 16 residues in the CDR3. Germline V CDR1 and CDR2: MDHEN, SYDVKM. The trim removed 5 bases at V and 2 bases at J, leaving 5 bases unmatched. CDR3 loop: CASSELAGAAYNEQFF. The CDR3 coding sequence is TGTGCCAGCAGTGAACTAGCGGGGGCCGCCTACAATGAGCAGTTCTTC. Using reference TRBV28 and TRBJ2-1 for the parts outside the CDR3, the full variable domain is DVKVTQSSRYLVKRTGEKVFLECVQDMDHENMFWYRQDPGLGLRLIYFSYDVKMKEKGDIPEGYSVSREKKERFSLILESASTNQTSMYLCASSELAGAAYNEQFFGPGTRLTVL.

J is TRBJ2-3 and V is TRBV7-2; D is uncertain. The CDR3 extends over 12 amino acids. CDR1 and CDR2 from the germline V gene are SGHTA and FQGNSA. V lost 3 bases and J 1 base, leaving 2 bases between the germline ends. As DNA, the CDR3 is TGTGCCAGCAGCTTCCGCACAGATACGCAGTATTTT. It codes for CASSFRTDTQYF.

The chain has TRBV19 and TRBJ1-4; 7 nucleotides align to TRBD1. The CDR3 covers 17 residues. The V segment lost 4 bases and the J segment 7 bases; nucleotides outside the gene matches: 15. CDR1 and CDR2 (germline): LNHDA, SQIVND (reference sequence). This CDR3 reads CASSKTRRGIRGEKLFF. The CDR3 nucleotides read TGTGCCAGTAGTAAGACCCGCAGGGGGATAAGAGGTGAAAAACTGTTTTTT.

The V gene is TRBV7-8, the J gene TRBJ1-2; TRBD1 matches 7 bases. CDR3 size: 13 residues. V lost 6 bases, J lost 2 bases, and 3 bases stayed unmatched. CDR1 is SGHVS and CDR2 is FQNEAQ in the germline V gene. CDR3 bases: TGTGCCAGCAGGTTGACAGGGAACTATGGCTACACCTTC. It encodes CASRLTGNYGYTF. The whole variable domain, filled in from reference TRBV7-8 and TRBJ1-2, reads GAGVSQSPRYKVAKRGQDVALRCDPISGHVSLFWYQQALGQGPEFLTYFQNEAQLDKSGLPSDRFFAERPEGSVSTLKIQRTQQEDSAVYLCASRLTGNYGYTFGSGTRLTVV.

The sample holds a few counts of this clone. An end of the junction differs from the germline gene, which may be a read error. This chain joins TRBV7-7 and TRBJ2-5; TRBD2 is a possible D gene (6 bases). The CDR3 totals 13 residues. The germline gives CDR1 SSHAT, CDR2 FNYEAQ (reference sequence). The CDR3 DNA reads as TGTGCTAGCAGCCCCGGGGGAAGAGAGACCCAGTACTTC. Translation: CASSPGGRETQYF.

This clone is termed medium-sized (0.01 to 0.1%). CDR3 protein: CASSATTIAGGATDTQYF. In nucleotides, the CDR3 is TGTGCCAGCAGCGCAACGACGATAGCGGGGGGGGCCACAGATACGCAGTATTTT. V and J are TRBV9 and TRBJ2-3; 11 nucleotides match TRBD2. Germline loops: CDR1 SGDLS, CDR2 YYNGEE. Losses at the gene ends were 3 bases for V and 2 bases for J; bases not matched to a gene: 11. The CDR3 contains 18 residues. Full variable domain (rest looked up from reference TRBV9 and TRBJ2-3): DSGVTQTPKHLITATGQRVTLRCSPRSGDLSVYWYQQSLDQGLQFLIQYYNGEERAKGNILERFSAQQFPDLHSELNLSSLELGDSALYFCASSATTIAGGATDTQYFGPGTRLTVL.

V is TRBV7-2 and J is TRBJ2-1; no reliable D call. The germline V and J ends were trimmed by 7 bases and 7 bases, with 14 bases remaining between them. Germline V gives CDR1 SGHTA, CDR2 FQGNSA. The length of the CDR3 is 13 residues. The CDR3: CASNLRVSNEQFF. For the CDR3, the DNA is TGTGCCAGCAACCTCCGGGTCTCAAATGAGCAGTTCTTC. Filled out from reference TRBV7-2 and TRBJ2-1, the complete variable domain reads GAGVSQSPSNKVTEKGKDVELRCDPISGHTALYWYRQSLGQGLEFLIYFQGNSAPDKSGLPSDRFSAERTGGSVSTLTIQRTQQEDSAVYLCASNLRVSNEQFFGPGTRLTVL.

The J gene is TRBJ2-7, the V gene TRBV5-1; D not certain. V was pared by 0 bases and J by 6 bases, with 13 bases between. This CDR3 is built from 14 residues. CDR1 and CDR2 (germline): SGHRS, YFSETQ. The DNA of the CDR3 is TGCGCCAGCAGCTTGGCCCCCCAGGCCTGCGAGCAGTACTTC. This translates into CASSLAPQACEQYF.

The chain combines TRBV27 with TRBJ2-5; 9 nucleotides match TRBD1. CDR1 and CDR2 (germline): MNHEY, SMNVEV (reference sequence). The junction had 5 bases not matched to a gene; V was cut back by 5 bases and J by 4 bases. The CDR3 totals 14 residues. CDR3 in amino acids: CASSGDRVRETQYF. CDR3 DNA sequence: TGTGCCAGCAGTGGGGACAGGGTGAGAGAGACCCAGTACTTC.

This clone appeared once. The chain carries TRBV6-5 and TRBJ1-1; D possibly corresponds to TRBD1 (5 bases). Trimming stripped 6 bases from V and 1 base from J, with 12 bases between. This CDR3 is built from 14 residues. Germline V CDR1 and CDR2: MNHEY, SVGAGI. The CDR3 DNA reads TGTGCCAGCAGCCGAGGGAGGGGGAACACTGAAGCTTTCTTT. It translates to CASSRGRGNTEAFF.

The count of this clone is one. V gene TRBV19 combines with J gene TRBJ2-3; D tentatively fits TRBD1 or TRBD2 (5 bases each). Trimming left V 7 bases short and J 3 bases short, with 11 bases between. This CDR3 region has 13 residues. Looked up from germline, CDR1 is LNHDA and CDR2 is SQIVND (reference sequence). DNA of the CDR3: TGTGCCAGTACTCCGGGACCGACAGATACGCAGTATTTT. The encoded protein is CASTPGPTDTQYF.